This record covers a single T cell receptor (beta chain). The data belong to a study of blood T cell repertoires in COVID-19. Study at large: From the United States, Italy and Spain came samples of acute and convalescent COVID-19. The cDNA or gDNA used as material had been derived from T cells, B-cell-depleted T cells, or PBMCs.

This CDR3 spans 14 amino acids. Trimming pared 1 base from V and 7 bases from J, leaving 13 bases between. CDR1 is LNHDA, CDR2 SQIVND, per germline (reference sequence). Method: immunoSEQ multiplex PCR; TCRdb's copy keeps in-frame clones and lacks some. The repertoire holds 210,000 or so clones, with about 88% as singletons. Sequenced: peripheral blood. This receptor was obtained from a woman in her thirties or forties who had recovered from COVID-19. V gene TRBV19 combines with J gene TRBJ1-2; TRBD1 might be the D (6 bases). The CDR3 nucleotides read TGTGCCAGTAGTATAGCCACAGGGATAGGTGGCTACACCTTC. Its translation is CASSIATGIGGYTF.